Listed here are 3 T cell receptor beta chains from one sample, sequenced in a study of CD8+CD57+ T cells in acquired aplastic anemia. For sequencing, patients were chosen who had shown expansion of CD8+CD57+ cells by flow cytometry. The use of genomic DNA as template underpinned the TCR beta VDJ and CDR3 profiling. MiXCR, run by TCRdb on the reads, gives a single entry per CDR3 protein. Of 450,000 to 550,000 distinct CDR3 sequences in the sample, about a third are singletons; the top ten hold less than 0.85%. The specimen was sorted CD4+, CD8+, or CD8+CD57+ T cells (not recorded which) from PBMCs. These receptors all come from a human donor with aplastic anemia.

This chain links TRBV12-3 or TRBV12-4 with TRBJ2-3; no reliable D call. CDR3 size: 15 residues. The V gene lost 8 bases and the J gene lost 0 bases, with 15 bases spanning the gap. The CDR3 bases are TGTGCCAGCGGAGTATACCTGTCTAGCACAGATACGCAGTATTTT. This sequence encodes CASGVYLSSTDTQYF.

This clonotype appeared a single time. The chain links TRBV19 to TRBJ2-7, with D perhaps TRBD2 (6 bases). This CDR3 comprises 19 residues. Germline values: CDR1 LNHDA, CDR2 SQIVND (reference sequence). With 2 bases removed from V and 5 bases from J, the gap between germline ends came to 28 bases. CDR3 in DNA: TGTGCCAGTAGTATATCATCTGGGGGTCGGGGGAGGAACCCCCACGAGCAGTACTTC. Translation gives CASSISSGGRGRNPHEQYF. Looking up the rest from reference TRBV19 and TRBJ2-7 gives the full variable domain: DGGITQSPKYLFRKEGQNVTLSCEQNLNHDAMYWYRQDPGQGLRLIYYSQIVNDFQKGDIAEGYSVSREKKESFPLTVTSAQKNPTAFYLCASSISSGGRGRNPHEQYFGPGTRLTVT.

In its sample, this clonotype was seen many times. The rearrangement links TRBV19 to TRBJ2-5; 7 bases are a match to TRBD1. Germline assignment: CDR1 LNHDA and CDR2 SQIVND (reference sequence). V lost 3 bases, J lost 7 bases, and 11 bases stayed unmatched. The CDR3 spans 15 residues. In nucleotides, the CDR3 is TGTGCCAGTAGTATCCCCACAGGGGATGGCGTGACCCAGTACTTC. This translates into CASSIPTGDGVTQYF. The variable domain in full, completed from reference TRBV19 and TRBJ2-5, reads DGGITQSPKYLFRKEGQNVTLSCEQNLNHDAMYWYRQDPGQGLRLIYYSQIVNDFQKGDIAEGYSVSREKKESFPLTVTSAQKNPTAFYLCASSIPTGDGVTQYFGPGTRLLVL.